This TCR beta chain was profiled in a study of cytomegalovirus exposure and HLA in healthy donors. The CDR3 loop spans 16 amino acids. Germline V lookup: CDR1 SGHTA, CDR2 FQGTGA. J gave up 6 bases and V 0 bases, and 8 bases lay outside the gene matches. Sequencing used immunoSEQ multiplex PCR; TCRdb keeps in-frame clones, though not all of them. The data hold a few hundred thousand clones, with roughly 87% observed a single time. The sample comprised PBMCs. The source of this sequence is a man between 18 and 35 years old in good health and CMV-seropositive. The chain employs TRBV7-3 and TRBJ2-7; 10 bases agree with TRBD2. CDR3: CASSLTRLAGVGEQYF. The CDR3 DNA is TGTGCCAGCAGCTTAACACGGCTAGCGGGAGTTGGCGAGCAGTACTTC.